A selection of T cell receptor beta chains follows, all from one sample in a study of blood T cell repertoires in COVID-19. Sequenced by immunoSEQ multiplex PCR; TCRdb stores in-frame clones only, minus some. This sample has more than 130,000 clones; about 86% occur once, and the top ten carry approximately 4%. Sequencing input: peripheral blood. These receptors all stem from a woman between 35 and 50 years old with acute or convalescent COVID-19. Each CDR3 is given with its conserved first and last residue. D genes are given only for firm matches. Rows may omit the clone size; those that give it use once, few, many or a size class.

cdr3_length	d_call	v_call	clone_size	j_call	cdr3_aa	cdr3_nt
15	.	TRBV5-1	.	TRBJ2-2	CATQRGLLGTGELFF	TGCGCCACTCAAAGAGGCCTATTGGGCACCGGGGAGCTGTTTTTT
14	.	TRBV18	.	TRBJ2-7	CASSPQQNHYEQYF	TGTGCCAGCTCACCACAACAGAACCACTACGAGCAGTACTTC
11	.	TRBV5-8	.	TRBJ2-7	CASSPLYEQYF	TGTGCCAGCAGCCCCTTGTACGAGCAGTACTTC
13	.	TRBV27	.	TRBJ2-7	CASSLSSFYEQYF	TGTGCCAGCAGTTTATCCTCGTTCTACGAGCAGTACTTC
15	TRBD2	TRBV18	.	TRBJ2-5	CASSLNSGGRETQYF	TGTGCCAGCTCACTTAATAGCGGGGGACGGGAGACCCAGTACTTC
15	TRBD2	TRBV7-2	few	TRBJ2-7	CASSTRLAGYYEQYF	TGTGCCAGCAGCACGAGACTAGCGGGATACTACGAGCAGTACTTC
15	TRBD2	TRBV5-1	.	TRBJ2-7	CASSFSGPLSYEQYF	TGCGCCAGCAGCTTTAGCGGGCCCTTATCCTACGAGCAGTACTTC
13	.	TRBV2	once	TRBJ2-7	CATRTWSSYEQYF	TGTGCCACCCGGACATGGAGCTCCTACGAGCAGTACTTC
15	TRBD1	TRBV14	.	TRBJ1-1	CASSQARGANTEAFF	TGTGCCAGCAGCCAAGCCAGGGGGGCGAACACTGAAGCTTTCTTT
13	.	TRBV12-3/TRBV12-4	.	TRBJ1-2	CASSLGARGGYTF	TGTGCCAGCAGTTTGGGGGCGAGGGGAGGCTACACCTTC
15	.	TRBV4-3	.	TRBJ1-1	CASSRTVEGGTEAFF	TGCGCCAGCAGCCGGACGGTTGAAGGAGGCACTGAAGCTTTCTTT
18	TRBD2	TRBV6-4	.	TRBJ2-2	CASSDSGTSGGRTGELFF	TGTGCCAGCAGTGACTCAGGGACTAGCGGGGGAAGGACCGGGGAGCTGTTTTTT
16	TRBD1	TRBV19	.	TRBJ1-1	CASSGDRVQGNTEAFF	TGTGCCAGTAGTGGGGACAGGGTCCAAGGGAACACTGAAGCTTTCTTT
14	.	TRBV3-1/TRBV3-2	.	TRBJ1-1	CASSQNSEYTEAFF	TGTGCCAGCAGCCAAAATAGTGAATACACTGAAGCTTTCTTT
16	.	TRBV5-8	.	TRBJ1-1	CASSLVRGIRNTEAFF	TGTGCCAGCAGCTTGGTGCGGGGGATCAGGAACACTGAAGCTTTCTTT
15	TRBD1	TRBV5-6	once	TRBJ2-2	CASSFRQGKSWELFF	TGTGCCAGCAGCTTCCGACAGGGCAAAAGTTGGGAGCTGTTTTTT
14	TRBD1	TRBV6-5	.	TRBJ1-5	CASNPGQGLQPQHF	TGTGCCAGCAACCCGGGACAGGGGCTTCAGCCCCAGCATTTT
16	.	TRBV28	once	TRBJ1-2	CASSLPNPGGNYGYTF	TGTGCCAGCAGTTTACCGAACCCCGGGGGTAACTATGGCTACACCTTC